This TCR beta chain was recorded in a study of blood T cell repertoires in COVID-19 (dated by TCRdb to 2020 to 2021). With regard to the full study: The collaborator samples originated in the United States, Italy and Spain and spanned the acute and convalescent phases of COVID-19. The material from the prospective study consisted of cDNA or gDNA derived from T cells, B-cell-depleted T cells, or PBMCs. The dataset comprised deeply sampled blood TCRbeta repertoires from subjects exposed to, actively infected with, or recovered from COVID-19. A freely available public database, intended as a resource for researchers studying the immune response to SARS-CoV-2, is where the repertoires were released. Samples came from the ongoing ImmuneRACE study (first 160 participants) plus 1,254 subjects from 6 global collaborators. Sample metadata almost always included a de-identified subject ID, COVID-19 status, age in years and sex. Where available, HLA class I and class II types were taken from metadata supplied by the sample provider and were not determined by assay-based typing.

In regard to this clone: Its antigen is unknown. Base qualities are missing; no much larger clone stands one base away.

Samples from volunteer blood donors who had recovered from COVID-19 were contributed by a second Seattle source. Collaborating institutions collected whole blood in K2EDTA tubes following their own protocols. For TCRbeta analysis, collaborator samples were shipped as frozen whole blood, as isolated PBMCs, or as DNA extracted from either sample type. Looking up the germline V gene yields CDR1 SNHLY and CDR2 FYNNEI. Its CDR3 holds 13 amino acids, cysteine through phenylalanine. The read is trimmed to its CDR3 DNA, 39 bases read in frame from base 1. V is clipped by 7 bases and J by 7 bases, and the sequence between their germline boundaries is 14 bases long. Study-wide conclusions, independent of this receptor: The quantity of clinical and demographic metadata differed by source and by participant and was supplied without curation.

The immunoSEQ Assay, a bias-controlled multiplex PCR, was used to amplify TCRbeta CDR3 regions from genomic DNA. Turning to the authors' computational methods: The number of nucleated cells in each sample was estimated from the amplification of reference gene primers within the assay. To quantify the absolute abundance of each unique TCRbeta CDR3 rearrangement, sequence reads were collapsed and filtered. For each sample, productive Simpson clonality was calculated as the square root of Simpson's diversity index across productive rearrangements. TCRdb obtained this table from immuneACCESS and retained in-frame rearrangements with V and J assigned. These tables miss some clones; where compared with another copy, unresolved V genes account for less than half of the shortfall, and the remainder is unexplained. V, J and clone size reflect that table, while D and trimming were determined from the DNA. The sample yields roughly 71,000 clones; over 70% were counted once. Clones ranked in the top ten supply about 18% of the sample.

The V gene is TRBV2 and the J gene is TRBJ1-5; the D region possibly corresponds to TRBD1 (6 bases align). The sequenced material came from peripheral blood. The clonotype comes from a man between 65 and 80 years old who had recovered from COVID-19. The sequenced DNA: TGTGCCAGCACCGGGGGGGCAAGGCAGCCCCAGCATTTT. The translation is CASTGGARQPQHF.